A selection of T cell receptor beta chains follows, all from one sample in a study of OX40 agonist ivuxolimab in advanced cancers. Generated by immunoSEQ multiplex PCR, the TCRdb table keeps only in-frame clones and is missing some. In the table there are some 45,000 clones, over 80% of which are singletons. The sample was CD4+ or CD8+ T cells sorted from blood, taken in a trial of the OX40 agonist ivuxolimab. The source is an adult with an advanced solid tumor such as melanoma, head and neck, liver or kidney cancer. Each CDR3 is given with its conserved first and last residue. A D gene is named only where the DNA matches it firmly. Clone size, where shown, is once, few, many, or a class for clones that have expanded.

D: .; size: .; V: TRBV11-2; J: TRBJ2-3; DNA: TGTGCCAGCAGCTTAGAAAGCCAGCGGAATACGCAGTATTTT; CDR3: CASSLESQRNTQYF
D: .; size: .; V: TRBV10-3; J: TRBJ2-7; DNA: TGTGCCATCAGTGTGTTAGGGAACGAGCAGTACTTC; CDR3: CAISVLGNEQYF
D: .; size: .; V: TRBV29-1; J: TRBJ1-5; DNA: TGCAGCGTGGCCCCTAGAGGAGGAGATCAGCCCCAGCATTTT; CDR3: CSVAPRGGDQPQHF
D: TRBD2; size: .; V: TRBV5-1; J: TRBJ2-1; DNA: TGCGCCAGCAGCTTGGAGACTAGCGGTCCATTAAGGCAGTTCTTC; CDR3: CASSLETSGPLRQFF
D: .; size: .; V: TRBV4-1; J: TRBJ1-2; DNA: TGCGCCAGCAGCCCAGAGTGGAACAGGAGATATGGCTACACCTTC; CDR3: CASSPEWNRRYGYTF
D: TRBD1; size: .; V: TRBV7-9; J: TRBJ2-2; DNA: TGTGCCAGCAGCGTCCGGACAGGGGGCGCGAGGACCGGGGAGCTGTTTTTT; CDR3: CASSVRTGGARTGELFF
D: .; size: .; V: TRBV25-1; J: TRBJ1-4; DNA: TGTGCCAGCAGTGGGTGGGAGGGGATCAGCACTAATGAAAAACTGTTTTTT; CDR3: CASSGWEGISTNEKLFF
D: TRBD2; size: .; V: TRBV9; J: TRBJ2-2; DNA: TGTGCCAGCAGCCCGATTGGGGGGGCCGGGGAGCTGTTTTTT; CDR3: CASSPIGGAGELFF
D: TRBD2; size: once; V: TRBV5-1; J: TRBJ2-3; DNA: TGCGCCAGCAGCTTTACTAGCGGGAGTCGTACGCAGTATTTT; CDR3: CASSFTSGSRTQYF
D: .; size: .; V: TRBV9; J: TRBJ2-2; DNA: TGTGCCAGCAGCTCTGGGCTAATGAACACCGGGGAGCTGTTTTTT; CDR3: CASSSGLMNTGELFF
D: .; size: .; V: TRBV6-5; J: TRBJ2-5; DNA: TGTGCCAGCATCAAACAGGGCGCGGGGGAGACCCAGTACTTC; CDR3: CASIKQGAGETQYF
D: .; size: .; V: TRBV2; J: TRBJ1-5; DNA: TGTGCCAGCAAGGGAGGGGCGGAGCAGCCCCAGCATTTT; CDR3: CASKGGAEQPQHF
D: .; size: .; V: TRBV5-1; J: TRBJ2-1; DNA: TGCGCCAGCAGCTTGCCGGGGCCTAGGGGTGAGCAGTTCTTC; CDR3: CASSLPGPRGEQFF
D: TRBD2; size: .; V: TRBV7-2; J: TRBJ2-2; DNA: TGTGCCAGCAGCTCCCCTGGCGCTAGCGGGAGGGTTTCCGGGGAGCTGTTTTTT; CDR3: CASSSPGASGRVSGELFF
D: TRBD2; size: .; V: TRBV11-3; J: TRBJ2-5; DNA: TGTGCCAGCAGCACGGGACTAGCGGGAGAGACCCAGTACTTC; CDR3: CASSTGLAGETQYF
D: .; size: .; V: TRBV19; J: TRBJ2-5; DNA: TGTGCCAGTAGGGGCGAGCGGGCCCAGTACTTC; CDR3: CASRGERAQYF
D: TRBD1; size: .; V: TRBV7-9; J: TRBJ2-7; DNA: TGTGCCAGCACGCCCCCGGGACAGGGGGCGTCCGAGCAGTACTTC; CDR3: CASTPPGQGASEQYF
D: .; size: .; V: TRBV6-5; J: TRBJ1-2; DNA: TGTGCCAGCAGCCCGACCGTTTTAGTGCCCTACTACACCTTC; CDR3: CASSPTVLVPYYTF
D: .; size: .; V: TRBV5-5; J: TRBJ2-7; DNA: TGTGCCAGCAGACCTCAGGGGTACGAGCAGTACTTC; CDR3: CASRPQGYEQYF
D: .; size: .; V: TRBV5-8; J: TRBJ2-5; DNA: TGTGCCAGCAGCTTGCGAGGGGAAGAGACCCAGTACTTC; CDR3: CASSLRGEETQYF
D: .; size: .; V: TRBV30; J: TRBJ2-7; DNA: TGTGCCTGGAGTCACCCCGCCTCCCTGGGCCTCGAGCAGTACTTC; CDR3: CAWSHPASLGLEQYF
D: .; size: .; V: TRBV14; J: TRBJ1-2; DNA: TGTGCCAGCAGCCAAGTTAACCGACCGGGGTATGGCTACACCTTC; CDR3: CASSQVNRPGYGYTF
D: .; size: .; V: TRBV15; J: TRBJ1-2; DNA: TGTGCCACCAGCAGGGCCGGACAAGATAACTATGGCTACACCTTC; CDR3: CATSRAGQDNYGYTF
D: TRBD1; size: .; V: TRBV6-6; J: TRBJ1-2; DNA: TGTGCCAGCAGTCCCGGGACAGGGATGAATGGCTACACCTTC; CDR3: CASSPGTGMNGYTF
D: TRBD1; size: .; V: TRBV29-1; J: TRBJ2-7; DNA: TGCAGCGCCCTACTACAGGGGAACGAGCAGTACTTC; CDR3: CSALLQGNEQYF
D: TRBD1; size: .; V: TRBV18; J: TRBJ1-3; DNA: TGTGCCAGCTCACCAACTACGGGACAGATCCAACGGGGCTCTGGAAACACCATATATTTT; CDR3: CASSPTTGQIQRGSGNTIYF